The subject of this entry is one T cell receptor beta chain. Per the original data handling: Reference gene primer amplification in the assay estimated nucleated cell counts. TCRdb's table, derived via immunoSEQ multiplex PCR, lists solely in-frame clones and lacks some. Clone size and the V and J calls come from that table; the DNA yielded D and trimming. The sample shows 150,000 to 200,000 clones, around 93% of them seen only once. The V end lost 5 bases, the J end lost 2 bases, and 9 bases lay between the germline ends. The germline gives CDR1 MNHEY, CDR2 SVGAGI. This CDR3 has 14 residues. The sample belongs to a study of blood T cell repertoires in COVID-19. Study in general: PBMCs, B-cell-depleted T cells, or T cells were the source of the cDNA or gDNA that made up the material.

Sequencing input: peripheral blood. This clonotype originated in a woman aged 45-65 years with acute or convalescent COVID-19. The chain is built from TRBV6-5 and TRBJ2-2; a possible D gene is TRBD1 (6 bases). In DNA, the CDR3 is TGTGCCAGCAGTAGGACAGCCAACACCGGGGAGCTGTTTTTT. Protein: CASSRTANTGELFF.